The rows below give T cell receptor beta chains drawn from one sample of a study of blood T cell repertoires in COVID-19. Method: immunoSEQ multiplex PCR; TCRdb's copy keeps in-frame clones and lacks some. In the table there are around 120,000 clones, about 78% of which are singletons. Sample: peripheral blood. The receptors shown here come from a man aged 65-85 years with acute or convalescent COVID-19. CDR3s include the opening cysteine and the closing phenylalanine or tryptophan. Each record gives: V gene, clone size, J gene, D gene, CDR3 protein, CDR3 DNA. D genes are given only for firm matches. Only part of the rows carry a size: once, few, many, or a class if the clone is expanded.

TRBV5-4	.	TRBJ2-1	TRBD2	CASSSGLANEQFF	TGTGCCAGCAGTTCGGGACTAGCCAATGAGCAGTTCTTC
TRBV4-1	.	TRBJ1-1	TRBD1	CASSLSGGFGGQEAFF	TGCGCCAGCAGCCTCTCAGGGGGTTTTGGGGGCCAAGAAGCTTTCTTT
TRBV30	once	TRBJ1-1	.	CAWSDQGNTEAFF	TGTGCCTGGAGTGACCAGGGGAACACTGAAGCTTTCTTT
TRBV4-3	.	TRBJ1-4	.	CASSLGDSNEKLFF	TGCGCCAGCAGCCTCGGGGATTCCAATGAAAAACTGTTTTTT
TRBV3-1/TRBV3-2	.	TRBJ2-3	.	CASRYRQTDTQYF	TGTGCCAGCAGGTATAGACAAACAGATACGCAGTATTTT
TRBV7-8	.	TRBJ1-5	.	CASSLDRAGHNQPQHF	TGTGCCAGCAGCTTAGACAGGGCAGGGCATAATCAGCCCCAGCATTTT
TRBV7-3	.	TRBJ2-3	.	CASSGGPGQQSIDTQYF	TGTGCCAGCAGCGGGGGACCTGGACAGCAAAGTATAGATACGCAGTATTTT
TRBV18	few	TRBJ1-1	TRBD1	CASSSNQGAIFAAFF	TGTGCCAGCTCCTCTAATCAGGGGGCAATTTTTGCGGCTTTCTTT
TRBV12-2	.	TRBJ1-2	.	CASRHLRTDVIPPPANYGYTF	TGTGCAAGTCGCCACCTTAGAACAGACGTTATACCACCCCCAGCTAACTATGGCTACACCTTC
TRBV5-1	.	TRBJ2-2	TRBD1	CASSRRGQAVNTGELFF	TGCGCCAGCAGCCGGCGGGGACAGGCGGTAAACACCGGGGAGCTGTTTTTT
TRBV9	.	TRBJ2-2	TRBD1	CASSVAFLRDSNTGELFF	TGTGCCAGCAGCGTAGCCTTCCTCCGGGACAGCAACACCGGGGAGCTGTTTTTT
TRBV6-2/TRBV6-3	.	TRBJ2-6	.	CASSYGGSLSGANVLTF	TGTGCCAGCAGTTACGGGGGCAGCCTCTCTGGGGCCAACGTCCTGACTTTC
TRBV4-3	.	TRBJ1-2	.	CASSQGLGADYGYTF	TGCGCCAGCAGCCAAGGTCTGGGGGCCGACTATGGCTACACCTTC
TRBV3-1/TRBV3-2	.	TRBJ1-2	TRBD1	CASRLTGANYGYTF	TGTGCCAGCAGACTCACAGGGGCGAACTATGGCTACACCTTC
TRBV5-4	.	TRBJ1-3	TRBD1	CASSFTGAGNTIYF	TGTGCCAGCAGCTTCACAGGGGCTGGAAACACCATATATTTT
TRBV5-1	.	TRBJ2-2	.	CASTNRQDNTGELFF	TGCGCCAGCACTAACCGACAGGATAACACCGGGGAGCTGTTTTTT
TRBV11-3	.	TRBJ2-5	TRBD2	CASSPRGASGGAIEAETQYF	TGTGCCAGCAGCCCCCGTGGGGCTAGCGGGGGGGCGATAGAAGCGGAGACCCAGTACTTC
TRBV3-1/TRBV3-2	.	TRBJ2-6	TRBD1	CASSQLGQSGANVLTF	TGTGCCAGCAGCCAATTGGGACAGTCTGGGGCCAACGTCCTGACTTTC
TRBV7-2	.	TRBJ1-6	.	CASSLAGEGISPLHF	TGTGCCAGCAGCTTAGCAGGGGAGGGAATTTCACCCCTCCACTTT
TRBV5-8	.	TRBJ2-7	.	CASSLGAPYEQYF	TGTGCCAGCAGCTTAGGGGCCCCCTACGAGCAGTACTTC
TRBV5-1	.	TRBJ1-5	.	CASSLYSGNQPQHF	TGCGCCAGCAGCTTGTATTCGGGCAATCAGCCCCAGCATTTT
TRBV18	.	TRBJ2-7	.	CASSPGLSYEQYF	TGTGCCAGCTCACCGGGCCTTTCCTACGAGCAGTACTTC
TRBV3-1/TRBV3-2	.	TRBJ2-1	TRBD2	CASSHGGGQYEQFF	TGTGCCAGCAGCCATGGGGGGGGTCAGTATGAGCAGTTCTTC
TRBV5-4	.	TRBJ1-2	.	CASSLTGDYGYTF	TGTGCCAGCAGCTTGACAGGTGACTATGGCTACACCTTC
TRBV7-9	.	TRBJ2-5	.	CASSPLGGQETQYF	TGTGCCAGCAGCCCCCTAGGGGGACAAGAGACCCAGTACTTC
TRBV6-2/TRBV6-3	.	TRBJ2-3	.	CASSLFSGTQYF	TGTGCCAGCAGTCTCTTTAGCGGCACGCAGTATTTT
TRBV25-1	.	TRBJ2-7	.	CASSAVYEQYF	TGTGCCAGCAGTGCCGTGTACGAGCAGTACTTC
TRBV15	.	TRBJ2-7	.	CATSRGHQGSEQYF	TGTGCCACCAGCAGAGGCCACCAGGGGTCAGAGCAGTACTTC
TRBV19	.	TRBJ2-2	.	CASRWQTITGELFF	TGTGCCAGTAGGTGGCAAACTATAACCGGGGAGCTGTTTTTT
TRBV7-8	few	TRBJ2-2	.	CASSFDHRAGTGELFF	TGTGCCAGCAGCTTTGATCACAGGGCGGGCACCGGGGAGCTGTTTTTT
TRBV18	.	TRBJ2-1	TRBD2	CASSPTLAGGTYNEQFF	TGTGCCAGCTCACCAACGCTGGCGGGGGGGACTTACAATGAGCAGTTCTTC
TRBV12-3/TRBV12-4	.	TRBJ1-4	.	CASSLFPGSGLFF	TGTGCCAGCAGTTTATTCCCCGGTTCGGGACTGTTTTTT
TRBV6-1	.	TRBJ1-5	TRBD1	CASSELGQGNQPQHF	TGTGCCAGCAGTGAATTGGGACAGGGGAATCAGCCCCAGCATTTT
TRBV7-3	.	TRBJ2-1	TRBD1	CASSRDRGFYNEQFF	TGTGCCAGCAGCCGTGACAGGGGCTTCTACAATGAGCAGTTCTTC
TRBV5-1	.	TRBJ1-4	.	CASSLQGRRGEKLFF	TGCGCCAGCAGCTTACAGGGCCGCCGGGGAGAAAAACTGTTTTTT
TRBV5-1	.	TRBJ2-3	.	CASSDRGRTDTQYF	TGCGCCAGCAGTGATCGTGGCCGCACAGATACGCAGTATTTT
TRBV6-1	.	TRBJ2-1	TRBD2	CASSEATTSGGYNEQFF	TGTGCCAGCAGTGAAGCCACGACTAGCGGGGGCTACAATGAGCAGTTCTTC
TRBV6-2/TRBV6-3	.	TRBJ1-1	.	CASSYQVNTEAFF	TGTGCCAGCAGTTATCAGGTGAACACTGAAGCTTTCTTT
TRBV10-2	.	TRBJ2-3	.	CASSVSGPPDTQYF	TGCGCCAGCAGTGTGAGCGGGCCCCCAGATACGCAGTATTTT
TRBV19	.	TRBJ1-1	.	CASSQDIGTEAFF	TGTGCCAGTAGTCAGGACATCGGCACTGAAGCTTTCTTT
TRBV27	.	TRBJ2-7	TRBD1	CASSLRPGQGSYEQYF	TGTGCCAGCAGTTTACGTCCGGGACAGGGGTCCTACGAGCAGTACTTC
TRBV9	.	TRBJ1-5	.	CASSVDGRDNQPQHF	TGTGCCAGCAGCGTAGATGGCAGGGACAATCAGCCCCAGCATTTT
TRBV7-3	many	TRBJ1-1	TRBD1	CASSSHRGQDTEAFF	TGTGCCAGCAGCAGCCACAGGGGGCAGGACACTGAAGCTTTCTTT
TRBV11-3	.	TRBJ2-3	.	CASSPGLGTDTQYF	TGTGCCAGCAGCCCGGGACTTGGCACAGATACGCAGTATTTT
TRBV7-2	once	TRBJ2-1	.	CASRDSLLYEQFF	TGTGCCAGCAGGGACTCCCTCCTGTATGAGCAGTTCTTC